This is a list of T cell receptor beta chains from one sample in a study of OX40 agonist ivuxolimab in advanced cancers. TCRdb keeps only in-frame clones here, not all; method: immunoSEQ multiplex PCR. The data show approximately 90,000 clones, more than 70% seen once. The sequencing used CD4+ or CD8+ T cells sorted from blood, collected in a trial of the OX40 agonist ivuxolimab. Receptors originate from an adult with an advanced solid tumor such as melanoma, head and neck, liver or kidney cancer. Each CDR3 is given with its conserved first and last residue. A D gene is named only where the DNA matches it firmly. Rows give clone size only sometimes, using once, few, many, or a class for an expanded clone.

V gene,J gene,clone size,D gene,CDR3 DNA,CDR3 protein
TRBV2,TRBJ1-1,-,-,TGTGCCAGCAGGCCGGTGGGGGGGGTGGCTGAAGCTTTCTTT,CASRPVGGVAEAFF
TRBV25-1,TRBJ2-7,-,TRBD1,TGTGCCAGCAGTGACCTGCGACAGGGGGGAGGTAGGGAGCAGTACTTC,CASSDLRQGGGREQYF
TRBV11-2,TRBJ1-2,-,TRBD1,TGTGCCAGCAGCTTGGGGAGTAGGGACAGCGGCTATGGCTACACCTTC,CASSLGSRDSGYGYTF
TRBV27,TRBJ1-2,-,TRBD1,TGTGCCAGCTCGGGGATCGGACAGGACTATGGCTACACCTTC,CASSGIGQDYGYTF
TRBV9,TRBJ2-5,-,TRBD2,TGTGCCAGCAGCCCCCCCGAGGGTAGCGGGGGACAAGAGACCCAGTACTTC,CASSPPEGSGGQETQYF
TRBV4-2,TRBJ1-4,-,TRBD1,TGTGCCAGCAGCCAGATGACAGGGACCAATGAAAAACTGTTTTTT,CASSQMTGTNEKLFF
TRBV11-3,TRBJ2-3,-,TRBD2,TGTGCCAGCAGCCCGGGTAGCGGGGGCGCAGATACGCAGTATTTT,CASSPGSGGADTQYF
TRBV18,TRBJ2-6,-,-,TGTGCCAGCTCACCACGCCAGGGAGTGGACGGGGCCAACGTCCTGACTTTC,CASSPRQGVDGANVLTF
TRBV21-1,TRBJ1-2,few,-,TGTGCCAGCCTTCCGGGACAGCCTTTCTTCTATGGCTACACCTTC,CASLPGQPFFYGYTF
TRBV6-5,TRBJ1-2,-,TRBD1,TGTGCCAGCAGTTACTCGCAGGGGGTCGACTATGGCTACACCTTC,CASSYSQGVDYGYTF